This T cell receptor beta chain was retrieved from a study of cytomegalovirus exposure and HLA in healthy donors. With regard to this clone: The antigen is not known.

V gave up 5 bases and J gave up 4 bases, with 11 bases separating them. The CDR3 loop spans 13 amino acids. Per the germline V gene, CDR1 is GTSNPN and CDR2 is SVGIG (reference sequence). Study findings and constraints: It is likely that the observed cluster of highly shared sequence variants was a sequencing artifact.

PCR used 60 Vbeta primers and 13 Jbeta primers. Generated by immunoSEQ multiplex PCR, the TCRdb table keeps only in-frame clones and is missing some. The sample has 120,000 or so clones, approximately 81% seen once; the top ten hold 3.5% to 4%. The sequence came from a man aged 18 to 30 in good health and CMV-seropositive. V is TRBV30 and J is TRBJ1-4; D call uncertain. The sample taken for sequencing was PBMCs. In nucleotides, the CDR3 is TGTGCCTGGGGCGGAGCGATTAATGAAAAACTGTTTTTT. It is translated as CAWGGAINEKLFF.